Sequencing of this T cell receptor beta chain was carried out in a study of blood T cell repertoires in COVID-19. The germline CDR1 and CDR2 sequences are MNHEY and SMNVEV (reference sequence). V lost 3 bases and J 4 bases, leaving 14 bases between the germline ends. This CDR3 comprises 15 residues. Assay: immunoSEQ multiplex PCR; the TCRdb copy retains only in-frame clones and omits some. The sample holds about 270,000 clones, about 89% seen once. The TCR comes from a woman younger than 30 who had recovered from COVID-19. Input material: PBMCs or T cells enriched from blood (not recorded which). The chain uses TRBV27 and TRBJ2-3; a weak D match, TRBD1 (6 bases). The CDR3 loop is CASSFRGPRADTQYF. The CDR3, as DNA: TGTGCCAGCAGTTTCAGGGGCCCCAGAGCAGATACGCAGTATTTT.